This T cell receptor (beta chain) was documented in a study of regulatory T cells in long-lasting Graves disease. Time point specified: persistent/refractory GD, antithyroid drugs over 5 years with positive TRAb. TCR sequences were obtained from RNA taken from PBMCs. Patients with Graves' disease were diagnosed by American Thyroid Association guidelines. In this cohort, patients came from an endocrinology department located in Xi'an, China. Libraries of TCR beta came from iRepertoire HTBI primers plus Arm-PCR of CDR3 regions. TCRdb reanalysed the multiplex PCR reads using MiXCR and keeps one entry per CDR3 protein. This sample has 700,000 or so distinct CDR3 sequences, with 25% to 35% found just once. The receptor comes from a female donor with Graves disease. The sample here was peripheral blood mononuclear cells (PBMCs), taken when the disease was refractory, from a patient treated with antithyroid drugs.

This CDR3 reads CASTGQYNSPLHF. The CDR3 nucleotides read TGTGCCAGCACGGGACAGTATAATTCACCCCTCCACTTT. The chain is built from TRBV28 and TRBJ1-6; the match to TRBD1 covers 7 bases. The V gene's germline CDR1 is MDHEN and CDR2 SYDVKM. The CDR3 is 13 amino acids. V shed 7 bases and J 4 bases; nucleotides not matched to a gene: 1.